This T cell receptor beta chain was documented in a study of T cells in Graves' hyperthyroidism and ophthalmopathy. This clonotype showed up just a few times. This CDR3 comprises 16 residues. The V and J ends lost 5 bases and 2 bases respectively, with 16 bases between them. The germline CDR1 and CDR2 sequences are MNHEY and SVGEGT. RNA transcripts gave rise to amplified TCR beta CDR3 regions. Researchers ran a first-round RT-PCR on the TCR CDR3 using the HTBI primer set. TCRdb fed the multiplex PCR reads into MiXCR, producing one record per CDR3 protein. The sample has about 300,000 distinct CDR3 sequences; roughly 20% are singletons.

This sequence joins TRBV6-2 or TRBV6-3 and TRBJ2-4; tentatively, D is TRBD1 (6 bases). The sequence came from a man between 45 and 60 years old with Graves' ophthalmopathy. Sequencing input: blood. CDR3 in amino acids: CASSPAPGTTKNIQYF. For the CDR3, the DNA is TGTGCCAGCAGTCCCGCCCCCGGGACAACCAAAAACATTCAGTACTTC.